This T cell receptor (beta chain) was profiled in a study of T-cell reconstitution after alpha-beta-depleted transplantation in children. This clonotype qualifies as medium-sized. Its matching antigen is unknown. Whole-study results and caveats: Reportedly, alpha-beta T cells present about two months post-transplant originated from several hundred expanded clones of graft origin.

A TCRbeta library incorporating unique molecular identifiers was prepared. TCRdb independently ran MiXCR on the PCR reads; one entry per CDR3 protein. The sample has 130,000 to 150,000 distinct CDR3 sequences, 8.8% seen once. V was pared by 5 bases and J by 4 bases, with 10 bases between. Germline V gene data show CDR1 as SGHRS and CDR2 as YFSETQ. CDR3 length: 14 amino acids. The rearrangement joins TRBV5-1 to TRBJ2-6; D gene unclear. The material was PBMCs, mostly from graft donor cells, obtained 180 days after TCRalphabeta/CD19-depleted stem cell transplant. This clonotype originated in a female patient aged 2-10 years who had a stem cell transplant for congenital amegakaryocytic thrombocytopenia, so the T cells may come from the graft donor. Here the CDR3 DNA reads TGCGCCAGCAGTTGGGGTTCAGGGGCCAACGTCCTGACTTTC. Translating gives CASSWGSGANVLTF. The whole variable domain, filled in from reference TRBV5-1 and TRBJ2-6, reads KAGVTQTPRYLIKTRGQQVTLSCSPISGHRSVSWYQQTPGQGLQFLFEYFSETQRNKGNFPGRFSGRQFSNSRSEMNVSTLELGDSALYLCASSWGSGANVLTFGAGSRLTVL.